The 5 T cell receptor beta chains below were found in one sample sequenced in a study of cytomegalovirus exposure and HLA in healthy donors. PCR was performed using 60 Vbeta and 13 Jbeta primers. The protocol was immunoSEQ multiplex PCR, while the TCRdb copy is restricted to in-frame clones and leaves out a portion. The top ten clones hold roughly 6.4% of a sample with under 150,000 clones, about 10% of them seen once. Source material: PBMCs. The receptors derive from a woman aged 40 to 49 in good health and CMV-seropositive.

The chain recombines TRBV2 with TRBJ2-5; D gene uncertain. V shed 2 bases and J shed 5 bases, with 9 bases lying between them. Looked up from germline, CDR1 is SNHLY and CDR2 is FYNNEI. The CDR3 spans 13 residues. The CDR3 nucleotides are TGTGCCAGCAGTGAACGGGTTGCGGAGACCCAGTACTTC. This translates into CASSERVAETQYF.

The chain links TRBV2 to TRBJ2-5; 10 bases agree with TRBD1. Germline-derived CDR1 and CDR2 are SNHLY and FYNNEI. CDR3 length equals 14 residues. The junction had 5 bases not matched to a gene; V was cut back by 6 bases and J by 4 bases. The CDR3 loop reads CASSPGTGVETQYF. CDR3 sequence (DNA): TGTGCCAGCAGCCCCGGGACAGGGGTAGAGACCCAGTACTTC. Full variable domain (missing parts from reference TRBV2 and TRBJ2-5): EPEVTQTPSHQVTQMGQEVILRCVPISNHLYFYWYRQILGQKVEFLVSFYNNEISEKSEIFDDQFSVERPDGSNFTLKIRSTKLEDSAMYFCASSPGTGVETQYFGPGTRLLVL.

The rearrangement joins TRBV7-2 to TRBJ1-2, with TRBD1 identical over 8 bases. The germline V gene has CDR1 SGHTA and CDR2 FQGNSA. With V trimmed by 5 bases and J by 4 bases, 6 bases remained unmatched. The CDR3 has 14 amino acids. In DNA form, the CDR3 reads TGTGCCAGCAGCGCAGGACAGGGCGGCTATGGCTACACCTTC. The encoded protein is CASSAGQGGYGYTF.

This chain links TRBV5-4 with TRBJ2-7; possible D gene TRBD2, 5 bases. Germline V gene lookup returns CDR1 SGHNT and CDR2 YYREEE (reference sequence). The CDR3 runs 15 residues. The V gene lost 2 bases and the J gene lost 2 bases, with 14 bases spanning the gap. The CDR3: CASSFPGSATYEQYF. CDR3 bases: TGTGCCAGCAGCTTCCCGGGTAGCGCAACCTACGAGCAGTACTTC. The full variable domain, with the rest looked up from reference TRBV5-4 and TRBJ2-7, is ETGVTQSPTHLIKTRGQQVTLRCSSQSGHNTVSWYQQALGQGPQFIFQYYREEENGRGNFPPRFSGLQFPNYSSELNVNALELDDSALYLCASSFPGSATYEQYFGPGTRLTVT.

The chain recombines TRBV10-3 with TRBJ2-2, with 7 bases lining up with TRBD2. The junction had 1 base not matched to a gene; V was cut back by 0 bases and J by 3 bases. Germline V CDR1 and CDR2: ENHRY, SYGVKD. This CDR3 is 15 amino acids long. CDR3 region: CAISESGGDTGELFF. The CDR3 DNA follows: TGTGCCATCAGTGAGTCGGGGGGGGACACCGGGGAGCTGTTTTTT.